The next 30 T cell receptor beta chains were all read from a single sample in a study of beta chain features in type 1 diabetes. Investigators reverse transcribed all isolated RNA, so they sequenced expressed TCRB transcripts. The data were produced by immunoSEQ multiplex PCR, yet TCRdb's version contains in-frame clones alone and is incomplete. The sample lists fewer than 650,000 clones, roughly 15% occurring once. The sample comprised naive CD4+ T cells from blood. The receptors here all came from a man between 18 and 35 years old in good health.

The chain recombines TRBV30 with TRBJ2-7, with 10 bases that match TRBD1. CDR3 size: 14 residues. The V segment lost 4 bases and the J segment 4 bases; nucleotides outside the gene matches: 7. CDR1 and CDR2 (germline): GTSNPN, SVGIG (reference sequence). CDR3 in amino acids: CAWIPGTGVYEQYF. The CDR3 DNA reads TGTGCCTGGATCCCCGGGACAGGGGTATACGAGCAGTACTTC.

V gene TRBV5-1 combines with J gene TRBJ2-1; 11 nucleotides agree with TRBD2. V dropped 4 bases and J dropped 5; count of bases not matched to a gene: 5. This CDR3 contains 15 residues. Looked up from germline, CDR1 is SGHRS and CDR2 is YFSETQ. Here the CDR3 reads CASSPRLAGNNEQFF. CDR3 coding DNA: TGCGCCAGCAGCCCCCGACTAGCGGGGAACAATGAGCAGTTCTTC. Using reference TRBV5-1 and TRBJ2-1 for the parts outside the CDR3, the full variable domain is KAGVTQTPRYLIKTRGQQVTLSCSPISGHRSVSWYQQTPGQGLQFLFEYFSETQRNKGNFPGRFSGRQFSNSRSEMNVSTLELGDSALYLCASSPRLAGNNEQFFGPGTRLTVL.

The V gene is TRBV15, the J gene TRBJ2-2; D might be TRBD1 or TRBD2, each matching 5 bases. The CDR3 is 16 amino acids. The ends were cut back, 0 bases at V and 6 bases at J, with 14 bases in the middle. Germline V gene data show CDR1 as LNHNV and CDR2 as YYDKDF (reference sequence). CDR3 sequence: CATSREAGRISGELFF. CDR3 coding DNA: TGTGCCACCAGCAGAGAGGCAGGGAGAATATCCGGGGAGCTGTTTTTT. Combining the CDR3 with reference TRBV15 and TRBJ2-2 gives the whole variable domain DAMVIQNPRYQVTQFGKPVTLSCSQTLNHNVMYWYQQKSSQAPKLLFHYYDKDFNNEADTPDNFQSRRPNTSFCFLDIRSPGLGDTAMYLCATSREAGRISGELFFGEGSRLTVL.

In its sample, this clone was seen many times. This chain joins TRBV7-9 and TRBJ2-2; D is undetermined. The CDR3 contains 11 residues. The germline CDR1 and CDR2 sequences are SEHNR and FQNEAQ (reference sequence). Trimming pared 3 bases from V and 13 bases from J, leaving 9 bases between. CDR3: CASSLDIGLFF. CDR3 DNA: TGTGCCAGCAGCTTGGATATCGGGCTGTTTTTT.

This clone was counted between two and nine times. The gene calls are TRBV10-3 and TRBJ2-2; 9 bases are a match to TRBD1. With V trimmed by 8 bases and J by 1 base, 2 bases remained unmatched. Germline CDR1 reads ENHRY; CDR2 reads SYGVKD. This CDR3 has 14 residues. The CDR3 loop is CAIQGQGNTGELFF. CDR3 in DNA: TGTGCCATCCAGGGACAGGGGAACACCGGGGAGCTGTTTTTT.

This clone was seen a handful of times. For the CDR3, the DNA is TGCGCCAGCAGCTTGGCCGGGACTAGCGGGTACAATGAGCAGTTCTTC. This encodes CASSLAGTSGYNEQFF. V gene TRBV5-1 combines with J gene TRBJ2-1; 12 nucleotides align to TRBD2. Germline CDR1 SGHRS, CDR2 YFSETQ. Germline trimming cut 0 bases from V and 4 bases from J; bases unmatched to any gene: 2. The CDR3 runs to 16 residues. The variable domain in full, completed from reference TRBV5-1 and TRBJ2-1, reads KAGVTQTPRYLIKTRGQQVTLSCSPISGHRSVSWYQQTPGQGLQFLFEYFSETQRNKGNFPGRFSGRQFSNSRSEMNVSTLELGDSALYLCASSLAGTSGYNEQFFGPGTRLTVL.

Regarding this clone: This CDR3 is also generated by other DNA sequences in the sample. This chain joins TRBV9 and TRBJ2-5, with 8 nucleotides matching TRBD1. Trimming cost V 0 bases and J 3 bases; bases outside gene matches: 1. Germline V gene data show CDR1 as SGDLS and CDR2 as YYNGEE. This CDR3 contains 14 residues. The CDR3 bases are TGTGCCAGCAGCGTAGGACAGGGGAAAGAGACCCAGTACTTC. Protein: CASSVGQGKETQYF.

Notes on this clone: One end of the junction varies from germline; a read error may be responsible. This sequence joins TRBV7-9 and TRBJ1-6; no definite D call. The CDR3 length is 15 residues. Germline V gives CDR1 SEHNR, CDR2 FQNEAQ (reference sequence). This CDR3 is CATSPRTVYNSPLHF. The DNA for the CDR3 is TGTGCCACCAGCCCCCGGACGGTGTATAATTCACCCCTCCACTTT.

V and J are TRBV4-3 and TRBJ2-5; D uncertain. Germline loops: CDR1 LGHNA, CDR2 YSLEER. The CDR3 totals 15 residues. V lost 0 bases and J lost 5, with 13 bases in between. CDR3 residues: CASSQEGSIKETQYF. The DNA of the CDR3 is TGCGCCAGCAGCCAAGAGGGGTCTATAAAGGAGACCCAGTACTTC.

There are a few counts of this clone. The rearrangement uses TRBV30 and TRBJ1-2, with 9 bases lining up with TRBD1. The germline CDR1 and CDR2 sequences are GTSNPN and SVGIG (reference sequence). There are 14 residues in the CDR3. The ends lost 1 base at V and 2 bases at J; junction bases unmatched: 2. The CDR3 is CAWSAGTGNYGYTF. CDR3 nucleotides: TGTGCCTGGAGTGCCGGGACAGGGAACTATGGCTACACCTTC.

The chain couples TRBV4-3 to TRBJ1-1; 9 bases fit TRBD1. This CDR3 spans 15 amino acids. The junction had 9 bases not matched to a gene; V was cut back by 2 bases and J by 8 bases. CDR1 is LGHNA, CDR2 YSLEER, per germline. CDR3: CASSQRGTGYLEAFF. CDR3 nucleotide sequence: TGCGCCAGCAGCCAACGAGGGACAGGGTACCTGGAAGCTTTCTTT.

This clone was found a few times. The chain joins TRBV7-2 to TRBJ2-4, with 8 bases identical to TRBD1. Germline CDR1 SGHTA, CDR2 FQGNSA. This CDR3 spans 16 amino acids. The V and J ends lost 3 bases and 0 bases, in that order; junction bases with no gene match: 4. The CDR3 reads CASSFSGQAAKNIQYF. The CDR3 DNA is TGTGCCAGCAGCTTCTCGGGACAGGCAGCCAAAAACATTCAGTACTTC.

The V call is TRBV9, the J call TRBJ2-1, with 15 bases that match TRBD2. This CDR3 is built from 18 residues. Germline CDR1 SGDLS, CDR2 YYNGEE. V lost 3 bases to trimming and J lost 4 bases; unmatched junction nucleotides: 8. CDR3 in amino acids: CASSATGTSGRLYNEQFF. DNA of the CDR3: TGTGCCAGCAGCGCCACCGGGACTAGCGGGAGGTTATACAATGAGCAGTTCTTC.

The gene calls are TRBV18 and TRBJ1-5, with 7 nucleotides matching TRBD1. Germline trimming cut 3 bases from V and 4 bases from J; bases unmatched to any gene: 6. Germline V gene lookup returns CDR1 KGHSH and CDR2 LQKENI. The CDR3 sequence is 15 residues long. CDR3 DNA: TGTGCCAGCTCACCCGACACAGGGGTGAATCAGCCCCAGCATTTT. Translating it yields CASSPDTGVNQPQHF.

This clone was seen only once. V and J are TRBV14 and TRBJ1-6; no clear D gene. V was trimmed by 5 bases and J by 3 bases, leaving 2 bases between them. Germline loops: CDR1 SGHDN, CDR2 FVKESK. This CDR3 contains 12 residues. The CDR3 DNA follows: TGTGCCAGCAGCAGCTATAATTCACCCCTCCACTTT. Translation: CASSSYNSPLHF. Supplemented by reference TRBV14 and TRBJ1-6, the full variable domain reads EAGVTQFPSHSVIEKGQTVTLRCDPISGHDNLYWYRRVMGKEIKFLLHFVKESKQDESGMPNNRFLAERTGGTYSTLKVQPAELEDSGVYFCASSSYNSPLHFGNGTRLTVT.

This clone was found a few times. The CDR3 protein is CSAEGQGQFF. CDR3 DNA sequence: TGCAGTGCAGAGGGACAGGGTCAGTTCTTC. The chain couples TRBV20-1 to TRBJ2-1; 9 bases line up with TRBD1. Germline-derived CDR1 and CDR2 are DFQATT and SNEGSKA (reference sequence). This CDR3 comprises 10 residues. Losses at the gene ends were 6 bases for V and 13 bases for J; bases not matched to a gene: 4.

The chain uses TRBV18 and TRBJ1-6; D might be TRBD1 (5 bases). The CDR3 runs 13 residues. V was shortened by 1 base and J by 8 bases, with 6 bases between the two germline ends. In germline, CDR1 is KGHSH, CDR2 LQKENI. CDR3 amino acids: CASSPLGDSPLHF. CDR3 DNA: TGTGCCAGCTCACCACTGGGGGATTCACCCCTCCACTTT.

Only a few counts were recorded for this clone. The junction shows a germline mismatch at one end, possibly a read error. CDR3 sequence: CASSGSGLNQAQHF. Here the CDR3 DNA reads TGTGCCAGCAGCGGCTCGGGGCTCAATCAGGCCCAGCATTTT. The rearrangement joins TRBV9 to TRBJ1-5; D possibly corresponds to TRBD1 (5 bases). The CDR3 runs 14 residues. Germline lookup yields CDR1 SGDLS and CDR2 YYNGEE.

This clone occurred a few times. V usage is TRBV5-1 and J usage is TRBJ2-2, with TRBD1 matching 8 bases. V shed 4 bases and J 8 bases; nucleotides not matched to a gene: 10. This CDR3 has 15 amino acids. Germline V gene lookup returns CDR1 SGHRS and CDR2 YFSETQ. The CDR3, as DNA: TGCGCCAGCAGCCCCTCACGACAGGGGACTGGGGAGCTGTTTTTT. It translates to CASSPSRQGTGELFF.

V and J are TRBV4-3 and TRBJ2-1, with D maybe TRBD2 (5 bases). Germline assignment: CDR1 LGHNA and CDR2 YSLEER. This CDR3 is built from 14 residues. The ends were cut back, 0 bases at V and 7 bases at J, with 10 bases in the middle. Written as DNA, the CDR3 is TGCGCCAGCAGCCAAGATGGGAGTAAAAATGAGCAGTTCTTC. Amino acids: CASSQDGSKNEQFF.

This sequence joins TRBV27 and TRBJ2-3; unclear D gene. This CDR3 spans 13 amino acids. Germline V CDR1 and CDR2: MNHEY, SMNVEV (reference sequence). V was trimmed by 8 bases and J by 10 bases, leaving 19 bases between them. CDR3 bases: TGTGCCAGCGGAGCGCCACCTGTTAGGGCGCAGTATTTT. Translating it yields CASGAPPVRAQYF.

This chain joins TRBV18 and TRBJ2-5; 9 nucleotides match TRBD1. J lost 4 bases, V lost 3 bases, and 3 bases had no gene match. Germline assignment: CDR1 KGHSH and CDR2 LQKENI. The CDR3 sequence is 14 residues long. CDR3 DNA sequence: TGTGCCAGCTCACCGACAGGGGGGCGAGAGACCCAGTACTTC. It is translated as CASSPTGGRETQYF.

This clone was counted a few times. The chain has TRBV19 and TRBJ2-1; perhaps TRBD2 as D (6 bases). CDR3 length: 18 amino acids. CDR1 is LNHDA and CDR2 is SQIVND in the germline V gene (reference sequence). Trimming removed 7 bases at V and 4 bases at J, with 26 bases between. The CDR3 sequence: CASTPSGQPRAWYNEQFF. As DNA, the CDR3 is TGTGCCAGTACCCCAAGCGGGCAGCCTAGGGCGTGGTACAATGAGCAGTTCTTC.

The chain links TRBV4-2 to TRBJ1-1, with D possibly matching TRBD1 (6 bases). Trimming shortened V by 0 bases and J by 4 bases, and 9 bases separated the two germline ends. The CDR3 covers 14 residues. The V gene's germline CDR1 is LGHNA and CDR2 YNFKEQ. This CDR3 reads CASSQDPGVTEAFF. The CDR3 nucleotides are TGTGCCAGCAGCCAAGATCCAGGGGTCACTGAAGCTTTCTTT.

This clone was observed at least ten times. V is TRBV5-4 and J is TRBJ2-4, with a weak D call TRBD1 (7 bases). CDR3 length: 14 residues. V was pared by 4 bases and J by 1 base, with 9 bases between. Germline V CDR1 and CDR2: SGHNT, YYREEE (reference sequence). Written as DNA, the CDR3 is TGTGCCAGCAGCCAGGGGGGCGCCAAAAACATTCAGTACTTC. It is translated as CASSQGGAKNIQYF.

This chain connects TRBV25-1 to TRBJ2-4; possible D gene TRBD1, 6 bases. CDR3 length equals 16 residues. Germline assignment: CDR1 MGHDK and CDR2 SYGVNS. Trimming removed 2 bases at V and 9 bases at J, with 20 bases between. CDR3 coding DNA: TGTGCCAGCAGTGAAACAGGGCCAGGTTTGGTAGGCATTCAGTACTTC. Its protein is CASSETGPGLVGIQYF.

This clone has more than one count but fewer than ten. The same CDR3 also results from other DNA sequences found in this sample. The V call is TRBV29-1, the J call TRBJ1-4; no reliable D call. The CDR3 has 11 residues. V dropped 1 base and J dropped 7 bases, with 4 bases sitting between them. CDR1 is SQVTM and CDR2 is ANQGSEA in the germline V gene. CDR3 sequence reads: CSVEGGEKLFF. Written as DNA, the CDR3 is TGCAGCGTTGAAGGGGGTGAAAAACTGTTTTTT.

The chain recombines TRBV27 with TRBJ2-3; 14 bases are shared with TRBD2. The V gene end was trimmed by 5 bases and the J gene end by 2 bases; junction bases not matched to a gene: 6. The CDR3 is 17 amino acids. CDR1 and CDR2 from the germline V gene are MNHEY and SMNVEV (reference sequence). The CDR3 region has the DNA TGTGCCAGCAGTACCCGGACTAGCGGGAGGTCCACAGATACGCAGTATTTT. Translating gives CASSTRTSGRSTDTQYF.

This clone was counted a single time. V gene TRBV6-1 combines with J gene TRBJ2-7; D is ambiguous. V lost 0 bases, J lost 3 bases, and 12 bases lay in between. This CDR3 region has 15 residues. Germline CDR1 MNHNS, CDR2 SASEGT. CDR3 in amino acids: CASSEALRAFYEQYF. In DNA, the CDR3 is TGTGCCAGCAGTGAAGCGCTTCGGGCTTTCTACGAGCAGTACTTC.

This clone has just a few counts. The rearrangement links TRBV5-6 to TRBJ2-3; D may be TRBD2 (5 bases). The CDR3 has 16 amino acids. The germline V and J ends were trimmed by 4 bases and 4 bases, with 19 bases remaining between them. Germline-derived CDR1 and CDR2 are SGHDT and YYEEEE. This chain's CDR3 is CASSPGTVWGADTQYF. The CDR3 DNA follows: TGTGCCAGCAGCCCAGGAACAGTGTGGGGAGCAGATACGCAGTATTTT.